The 5 T cell receptor beta chains reported below all come from one sample, sequenced in a study of blood T cell repertoires in COVID-19. Here immunoSEQ multiplex PCR was the method, and the copy in TCRdb shows in-frame clones only, minus some. The sample shows 300,000 or so clones, more than 70% of them seen only once. Material for sequencing was peripheral blood. The origin of the receptors is a man aged 18 to 30 who had recovered from COVID-19.

The chain recombines TRBV4-3 with TRBJ2-1; no clear D gene. The CDR3 runs to 13 residues. V was shortened by 0 bases and J by 4 bases, with 4 bases between the two germline ends. Per germline, CDR1 LGHNA and CDR2 YSLEER. The CDR3 reads CASSQEAYNEQFF. Written as DNA, the CDR3 is TGCGCCAGCAGCCAAGAAGCATACAATGAGCAGTTCTTC.

This chain uses TRBV6-2 or TRBV6-3 with TRBJ1-3; D remains unclear. The CDR3 runs 14 residues. Germline loops: CDR1 MNHEY, CDR2 SVGEGT. Trimming removed 6 bases at V and 0 bases at J, with 9 bases between. Here the CDR3 DNA reads TGTGCCAGCAGCGGACTGGGCTCTGGAAACACCATATATTTT. Translated, it gives CASSGLGSGNTIYF.

The rearrangement uses TRBV27 and TRBJ2-3; no clear D gene. The germline V gene encodes CDR1 MNHEY and CDR2 SMNVEV (reference sequence). Trimming removed 5 bases at V and 8 bases at J, with 14 bases between. The CDR3 runs to 13 residues. Here the CDR3 DNA reads TGTGCCAGCAGTCAGGCTCCCCCGGTTACGCAGTATTTT. This translates into CASSQAPPVTQYF.

J is TRBJ2-1 and V is TRBV5-1, with D tentatively TRBD1 (6 bases). The CDR3 runs 15 residues. The V end lost 6 bases, the J end lost 7 bases, and 20 bases lay between the germline ends. Germline CDR1 reads SGHRS; CDR2 reads YFSETQ. The CDR3 DNA reads TGCGCCAGCAATACAGGGCAATACCTGGGGAATGAGCAGTTCTTC. This codes for CASNTGQYLGNEQFF.

The chain carries TRBV10-3 and TRBJ2-5; 7 bases are a match to TRBD1. Germline lookup yields CDR1 ENHRY and CDR2 SYGVKD. There are 12 residues in the CDR3. With 5 bases clipped from V and 3 bases from J, the junction kept 0 bases outside the gene matches. The DNA of the CDR3 is TGTGCCATCAGTACAGGGGAAGAGACCCAGTACTTC. It is translated as CAISTGEETQYF.